A selection of T cell receptor beta chains follows, all from one sample in a study of blood T cell repertoires in COVID-19. Using immunoSEQ multiplex PCR, the repertoire was profiled, and TCRdb retains in-frame clones only, with some absent. Of around 99,000 clones in the sample, 90% were seen once. Sequencing was carried out using peripheral blood. Source of these receptors: a man aged 45-65 years with acute or convalescent COVID-19. The CDR3 runs from the conserved cysteine through the conserved F or W. A D gene is named only where the DNA matches it firmly. Clone size is not always given. Where it is, it says once, few, many or a class for expanded clones.

j_call clone_size v_call d_call cdr3_length cdr3_aa cdr3_nt
TRBJ1-1 few TRBV3-1/TRBV3-2 TRBD1 12 CASKNRGPEAFF TGTGCCAGCAAAAACAGGGGTCCTGAAGCTTTCTTT
TRBJ2-1 . TRBV5-1 . 13 CASSYGQYNEQFF TGCGCCAGCAGCTACGGACAGTACAATGAGCAGTTCTTC
TRBJ2-1 . TRBV5-4 TRBD2 16 CASSPPALAGGNEQFF TGTGCCAGCAGCCCCCCGGCGCTAGCGGGAGGGAATGAGCAGTTCTTC
TRBJ1-2 . TRBV24-1 . 12 CATSDSLLGYTF TGTGCCACCAGTGATTCCCTTCTTGGCTACACCTTC
TRBJ1-5 . TRBV7-2 . 17 CASSLDRGMYSNQPQHF TGTGCCAGCAGCTTAGATAGGGGAATGTATAGCAATCAGCCCCAGCATTTT
TRBJ2-2 few TRBV6-4 TRBD2 15 CASSDPRTSSGELFF TGTGCCAGCAGTGACCCCAGGACTAGCTCCGGGGAGCTGTTTTTT
TRBJ2-3 . TRBV19 TRBD2 14 CASRLAGGTDTQYF TGTGCCAGTAGACTAGCGGGGGGGACAGATACGCAGTATTTT
TRBJ1-1 . TRBV4-1 . 13 CASSLLEGSEAFF TGCGCCAGCAGCCTCCTGGAGGGGTCTGAAGCTTTCTTT
TRBJ1-2 . TRBV2 TRBD1 14 CASRGDSSGYGYTF TGTGCCAGCAGGGGGGACAGCTCAGGCTATGGCTACACCTTC
TRBJ1-2 few TRBV9 TRBD1 14 CASSHDQGGYGYTF TGTGCCAGCAGCCATGATCAGGGGGGCTATGGCTACACCTTC
TRBJ2-1 once TRBV5-4 TRBD2 16 CASSSGLAGEADEQFF TGTGCCAGCAGCTCAGGACTAGCGGGAGAGGCGGATGAGCAGTTCTTC
TRBJ1-1 . TRBV5-1 TRBD1 17 CASSQGQGPISSTEAFF TGCGCCAGCAGCCAGGGACAGGGCCCAATATCGAGCACTGAAGCTTTCTTT
TRBJ2-1 . TRBV11-3 TRBD2 16 CASSLEASGLYNEQFF TGTGCCAGCAGCTTAGAAGCTAGCGGGCTGTACAATGAGCAGTTCTTC
TRBJ2-1 . TRBV10-3 TRBD2 17 CAISRLAGELAYNEQFF TGTGCCATCAGTCGACTAGCGGGAGAACTCGCCTACAATGAGCAGTTCTTC
TRBJ2-7 . TRBV27 TRBD2 15 CASSYSSGGPYEQYF TGTGCCAGCAGTTATTCAAGCGGGGGACCCTACGAGCAGTACTTC
TRBJ1-5 . TRBV4-3 . 13 CASSQGGGKPQHF TGCGCCAGCAGCCAAGGGGGGGGTAAGCCCCAGCATTTT
TRBJ2-2 . TRBV14 . 13 CASNQINTGELFF TGTGCCAGTAACCAGATAAACACCGGGGAGCTGTTTTTT
TRBJ1-2 few TRBV30 TRBD1 17 CAWTLLPPGQGSYGYTF TGTGCCTGGACCCTTTTACCCCCGGGACAGGGGTCTTATGGCTACACCTTC
TRBJ1-2 . TRBV19 TRBD1 13 CASRDRALYGYTF TGTGCCAGTAGGGACAGGGCCCTCTATGGCTACACCTTC
TRBJ2-1 . TRBV27 . 14 CASKRDSYYNEQFF TGTGCCAGTAAACGGGACTCTTACTACAATGAGCAGTTCTTC